The 32 T cell receptor beta chains below were found in one sample sequenced in a study of response to subunit inactivated influenza vaccine (dated by TCRdb to the late 2010s). Per the publication, the time point label means: approximately 45 days after influenza vaccine administration. Library preparation used RT-PCR. Sequencing took place on an Illumina HiSeq 2500. TCRdb's own reprocessing of the public reads used fastp at Q25 and MiXCR and kept productive beta chains. Rows are unified per CDR3 protein, each entry keeping the most common DNA and genes. Counted in this sample were a few hundred thousand distinct CDR3 sequences; approximately 11% of them appeared once. The ten largest clones take up less than 15% of the sample. Material: PBMCs from blood, obtained more than 35 days after vaccination. The receptors derive from a man between 45 and 60 years old who received an inactivated influenza vaccine. Donor details come from another sample of the same person, matched by shared clones.

The V gene is TRBV12-3 or TRBV12-4, the J gene TRBJ2-7; D remains ambiguous. The V end was cut by 5 bases, the J end by 5 bases, with 16 bases between. The CDR3 contains 14 residues. The CDR3 sequence: CASSPPWPIDEQYF. CDR3 nucleotide sequence: TGTGCCAGCAGTCCTCCGTGGCCAATAGACGAGCAGTACTTC.

The chain employs TRBV18 and TRBJ2-1; D is undetermined. The CDR3 is made up of 15 amino acids. The V gene's germline CDR1 is KGHSH and CDR2 LQKENI. Trimming took off 1 base at V and 5 bases at J, with 12 bases between the two ends. The CDR3 DNA sequence: TGTGCCAGCTCACCACAGTTGGCGGCAGACAATGAGCAGTTCTTC. Encoded protein: CASSPQLAADNEQFF.

V usage is TRBV6-2 or TRBV6-3 and J usage is TRBJ2-3; 7 bases fit TRBD1. Trimming cost V 6 bases and J 11 bases; bases outside gene matches: 8. Germline CDR1 MNHEY, CDR2 SVGEGT. This CDR3 contains 12 residues. In nucleotides, the CDR3 is TGTGCCAGCAGATCTCCCGGGGACAGGCAGTATTTT. This encodes CASRSPGDRQYF.

The chain has TRBV7-9 and TRBJ2-7, with D perhaps TRBD1 or TRBD2 (5 bases each). The CDR3 spans 11 residues. V was shortened by 5 bases and J by 9 bases, with 11 bases between the two germline ends. From germline, CDR1 is SEHNR and CDR2 FQNEAQ (reference sequence). The CDR3 sequence: CASSLGAGQYF. CDR3 nucleotide sequence: TGTGCCAGCAGCCTCGGGGCTGGGCAGTACTTC.

This sequence joins TRBV5-1 and TRBJ2-1, with D possibly being TRBD2 (6 bases). CDR3 size: 17 residues. The ends were cut back, 2 bases at V and 3 bases at J, with 18 bases in the middle. The germline V gene encodes CDR1 SGHRS and CDR2 YFSETQ. The CDR3 region is CASSLGAGPRFYNEQFF. CDR3 nucleotide sequence: TGCGCCAGCAGCTTAGGTGCGGGACCGCGTTTCTACAATGAGCAGTTCTTC.

This CDR3 is CASSQETGERFF. The CDR3, as DNA: TGCGCCAGCAGCCAAGAAACGGGGGAGAGGTTTTTT. This chain links TRBV4-1 with TRBJ1-4; a weak D match, TRBD1 (5 bases). Trimming pared 0 bases from V and 16 bases from J, leaving 12 bases between. The CDR3 runs 12 residues. Germline V gene lookup returns CDR1 MGHRA and CDR2 YSYEKL.

This clonotype was found many times. The CDR3 DNA reads as TGTGCCAGCAGTTTGGTTAGGACCACTGAAGCTTTCTTT. This sequence encodes CASSLVRTTEAFF. The V gene is TRBV12-3 or TRBV12-4, the J gene TRBJ1-1; D gene ambiguous. The V end was cut by 3 bases, the J end by 4 bases, with 9 bases between. This CDR3 contains 13 residues.

This chain uses TRBV20-1 with TRBJ1-6, with D unclear. V lost 6 bases and J lost 6, with 12 bases in between. CDR1 DFQATT and CDR2 SNEGSKA come from the germline V gene (reference sequence). The CDR3 consists of 13 residues. The CDR3 loop reads CSAVRASNSPLHF. DNA for the CDR3: TGCAGTGCCGTCCGGGCCAGTAATTCACCCCTCCACTTT.

This clonotype has a count of ten or more. This chain joins TRBV6-5 and TRBJ2-7, with 9 bases fitting TRBD1. CDR3 length: 14 residues. The germline V gene encodes CDR1 MNHEY and CDR2 SVGAGI. J was trimmed by 5 bases and V by 2 bases; bases with no gene match: 4. This CDR3 is CASSYATGGDEQYF. The CDR3 DNA sequence: TGTGCCAGCAGTTACGCAACAGGGGGCGACGAGCAGTACTTC.

This clonotype was counted many times. The chain employs TRBV7-2 and TRBJ1-4; 7 positions agree with TRBD1. With 4 bases clipped from V and 7 bases from J, the junction kept 12 bases outside the gene matches. Germline CDR1 SGHTA, CDR2 FQGNSA. The CDR3 runs 16 residues. DNA for the CDR3: TGTGCCAGCAGCTCAAAACGACAGGGTGGATGTGAAAAACTGTTTTTT. Translating gives CASSSKRQGGCEKLFF.

The chain employs TRBV9 and TRBJ2-7; D remains ambiguous. Germline V CDR1 and CDR2: SGDLS, YYNGEE. Trimming took 0 bases from V and 0 from J, leaving 7 bases between them. The CDR3 spans 14 residues. The DNA for the CDR3 is TGTGCCAGCAGCGTAGCCAGCAGCTCCTACGAGCAGTACTTC. This codes for CASSVASSSYEQYF.

The gene calls are TRBV20-1 and TRBJ2-7; D ambiguous. Trimming took off 1 base at V and 6 bases at J, with 7 bases between the two ends. Per germline, CDR1 DFQATT and CDR2 SNEGSKA (reference sequence). This CDR3 has 11 amino acids. DNA of the CDR3: TGCAGTGCTAGAGCAGCGCCCGAGCAGTACTTC. It translates to CSARAAPEQYF.

This clonotype has more than one count but fewer than ten. The rearrangement links TRBV6-5 to TRBJ2-2; D is undetermined. Germline lookup yields CDR1 MNHEY and CDR2 SVGAGI. Between the trimmed V and J ends, which lost 4 bases and 4 bases, there was a span of 16 bases. The length of the CDR3 is 16 residues. The CDR3 bases are TGTGCCAGCAGTTCGGACCGACCCCACTTCACCGGGGAGCTGTTTTTT. This codes for CASSSDRPHFTGELFF.

This clonotype has more than one count but fewer than ten. The rearrangement joins TRBV20-1 to TRBJ2-7; D not resolved. The germline V and J ends were trimmed by 3 bases and 7 bases, with 13 bases remaining between them. CDR3 size: 12 residues. Germline V gene lookup returns CDR1 DFQATT and CDR2 SNEGSKA (reference sequence). The CDR3 protein is CSARTSSAEQYF. DNA for the CDR3: TGCAGTGCTAGGACGAGTTCCGCGGAGCAGTACTTC.

This clonotype has more than one count but fewer than ten. This sequence joins TRBV3-1 and TRBJ2-5, with D possibly matching TRBD2 (5 bases). The CDR3 consists of 15 residues. The germline gives CDR1 LGHDT, CDR2 YNNKEL (reference sequence). Trimming removed 0 bases from V and 2 bases from J, with 10 bases in between. CDR3 loop: CASSQDGLPQETQYF. CDR3 in DNA: TGTGCCAGCAGCCAAGATGGACTCCCGCAAGAGACCCAGTACTTC.

The chain employs TRBV12-3 or TRBV12-4 and TRBJ2-7; TRBD1 is a possible D gene (5 bases). The V and J ends lost 6 bases and 3 bases respectively, with 12 bases between them. CDR3 size: 13 residues. CDR3 sequence: CASSPGHVYEQYF. The CDR3 DNA is TGTGCCAGCAGCCCCGGACACGTCTACGAGCAGTACTTC.

This clonotype was counted only a few times. The chain employs TRBV29-1 and TRBJ2-2; D remains ambiguous. CDR1 SQVTM and CDR2 ANQGSEA come from the germline V gene. The V end lost 0 bases, the J end lost 8 bases, and 7 bases lay between the germline ends. The CDR3 runs 12 residues. The CDR3 nucleotides read TGCAGCGTTGAAGAAGGATGGGGGGAGCTGTTTTTT. Translating it yields CSVEEGWGELFF.

The chain joins TRBV11-2 to TRBJ2-5; D is uncertain. V shed 0 bases and J shed 5 bases, with 7 bases lying between them. The V gene's germline CDR1 is SGHAT and CDR2 FQNNGV. The CDR3 totals 13 residues. CDR3 DNA: TGTGCCAGCAGCTTAGAACACACGGAGACCCAGTACTTC. Translation: CASSLEHTETQYF.

The chain couples TRBV7-2 to TRBJ2-2; 11 bases fit TRBD1. Germline CDR1 and CDR2: SGHTA and FQGNSA. This CDR3 has 15 amino acids. V shed 5 bases, J shed 10 bases, and the junction held 9 bases outside the gene matches. The CDR3 bases are TGTGCCAGCAGCCGATGGACAGGGGGCAACGAGGAGCTGTTTTTT. It codes for CASSRWTGGNEELFF.

The chain's CDR3 is CASSFLLSPTANTEAFF. CDR3 DNA: TGTGCCAGCAGTTTCCTTTTGTCCCCGACAGCGAACACTGAAGCTTTCTTT. V gene TRBV12-3 or TRBV12-4 combines with J gene TRBJ1-1; a possible D gene is TRBD1 (5 bases). This CDR3 contains 17 residues. V was cut by 3 bases and J by 1 base, with 18 bases left in between.

The V and J genes are TRBV7-2 and TRBJ2-7, with no clear D. Germline V CDR1 and CDR2: SGHTA, FQGNSA. The length of the CDR3 is 12 residues. V was shortened by 7 bases and J by 9 bases, with 16 bases between the two germline ends. The CDR3 is CASKGGTLGQYF. The CDR3 DNA reads as TGTGCCAGCAAAGGCGGTACCCTAGGGCAGTACTTC.

This clonotype has a handful of counts. The J gene is TRBJ1-5, the V gene TRBV28; 7 bases fit TRBD1. The ends lost 6 bases at V and 7 bases at J; junction bases unmatched: 12. The CDR3 consists of 15 residues. CDR1 and CDR2 (germline): MDHEN, SYDVKM. CDR3 DNA: TGTGCCAGCAGCAGCCACAGGGGAACTGGGCAGCCCCAGCATTTT. Amino acids: CASSSHRGTGQPQHF.

The J gene is TRBJ1-3, the V gene TRBV12-3 or TRBV12-4; possibly TRBD1 for D (5 bases). The CDR3 has 15 amino acids. Trimming took 6 bases from V and 1 from J, leaving 13 bases between them. CDR3: CASSQSQGSGNTIYF. The CDR3 DNA reads as TGTGCCAGCAGCCAATCCCAGGGTTCTGGAAACACCATATATTTT.

This clonotype was seen more than once but under ten times. The CDR3 loop is CASTTGTYEQYF. DNA for the CDR3: TGTGCCAGCACGACAGGAACCTACGAGCAGTACTTC. The J gene is TRBJ2-7, the V gene TRBV7-9, with TRBD1 as a possible D gene (6 bases). The germline V and J ends were trimmed by 7 bases and 2 bases, with 9 bases remaining between them. In germline, CDR1 is SEHNR, CDR2 FQNEAQ (reference sequence). This CDR3 region has 12 residues.

The rearrangement joins TRBV5-1 to TRBJ2-7, with TRBD2 identical over 11 bases. The CDR3 contains 15 residues. The germline CDR1 and CDR2 sequences are SGHRS and YFSETQ. V shed 4 bases and J 5 bases; nucleotides not matched to a gene: 8. This CDR3 reads CASSALAGVINEQYF. The CDR3 DNA reads TGCGCCAGCAGCGCACTAGCGGGAGTTATCAACGAGCAGTACTTC.

Many counts were recorded for this clonotype. The chain combines TRBV13 with TRBJ1-2, with D uncertain. CDR3 length: 14 amino acids. V lost 3 bases, J lost 0 bases, and 8 bases lay in between. Germline V gene data show CDR1 as PRHDT and CDR2 as FYEKMQ (reference sequence). CDR3 sequence reads: CASSLMEPNYGYTF. The CDR3 DNA reads TGTGCCAGCAGCTTGATGGAGCCTAACTATGGCTACACCTTC.

This clonotype was recorded many times. The chain recombines TRBV29-1 with TRBJ2-5; D is undetermined. The CDR3 is 14 amino acids. Germline loops: CDR1 SQVTM, CDR2 ANQGSEA. V lost 0 bases, J lost 1 base, and 9 bases lay in between. The CDR3 sequence: CSVEDPWGQETQYF. In DNA, the CDR3 is TGCAGCGTTGAAGATCCTTGGGGCCAAGAGACCCAGTACTTC.

The chain joins TRBV3-1 to TRBJ2-7; D not resolved. The CDR3 runs 12 residues. V lost 6 bases and J lost 6, with 12 bases in between. Germline V gene data show CDR1 as LGHDT and CDR2 as YNNKEL (reference sequence). The CDR3 spells CASSYDSAEQYF. The CDR3 nucleotides read TGTGCCAGCAGTTACGACTCCGCCGAGCAGTACTTC.

The sample holds a few counts of this clonotype. The V call is TRBV4-1, the J call TRBJ2-3; D remains ambiguous. CDR1 is MGHRA and CDR2 is YSYEKL in the germline V gene. V was clipped by 1 base and J by 6 bases, with 14 bases between them. This CDR3 region has 15 residues. The DNA for the CDR3 is TGCGCCAGCAGCCAAGGGGAAGACGCCCCCGATACGCAGTATTTT. This translates into CASSQGEDAPDTQYF.

This clonotype was seen only a few times. J is TRBJ2-1 and V is TRBV4-2; 8 bases fit TRBD1. The CDR3 sequence is 16 residues long. Germline V gene data show CDR1 as LGHNA and CDR2 as YNFKEQ. Trimming at V came to 3 bases and at J to 5 bases, leaving 9 bases not matched to a gene. In DNA, the CDR3 is TGTGCCAGCAGCCACACTCCCGGGACAGGTGACAATGAGCAGTTCTTC. It encodes CASSHTPGTGDNEQFF.

This clonotype turned up a few times. The gene calls are TRBV11-2 and TRBJ1-1, with TRBD1 as a possible D gene (5 bases). Germline CDR1 reads SGHAT; CDR2 reads FQNNGV. There are 16 residues in the CDR3. V was cut by 4 bases and J by 5 bases, with 20 bases left in between. CDR3 in amino acids: CASSSTSSRVWTEAFF. For the CDR3, the DNA is TGTGCCAGCAGCTCCACTTCGTCCAGGGTGTGGACTGAAGCTTTCTTT.

The CDR3, as DNA: TGTGCCAGCAGCTTAGATCCTTGGACAGAGGCGAACGAGCAGTACTTC. Translation: CASSLDPWTEANEQYF. The chain uses TRBV11-2 and TRBJ2-7, with D perhaps matching TRBD1 (6 bases). Germline V gene data show CDR1 as SGHAT and CDR2 as FQNNGV. The CDR3 runs to 16 residues. V was shortened by 0 bases and J by 5 bases, with 17 bases between the two germline ends.